The 23 T cell receptor beta chains given below trace back to one sample, sequenced in a study of T cell responses to AZD1222 COVID-19 vaccine. Libraries were prepared by immunoSEQ multiplex PCR; TCRdb keeps only in-frame clonotypes and omits some of them. Among approximately 120,000 clones listed, approximately 88% were seen once. This specimen was peripheral blood, taken on day 0 of AZD1222 vaccination. Receptor source: an adult in good health.

The chain joins TRBV6-5 to TRBJ1-1, with TRBD1 matching over 8 bases. The V and J ends lost 6 bases and 4 bases, in that order; junction bases with no gene match: 10. Germline loops: CDR1 MNHEY, CDR2 SVGAGI. The CDR3 covers 15 residues. The CDR3 nucleotides are TGTGCCAGCAGCCCACAGACAGGGGTGATCACTGAAGCTTTCTTT. Translating gives CASSPQTGVITEAFF.

This clone was picked up one time. The V and J genes are TRBV6-5 and TRBJ2-5, with D perhaps TRBD1 or TRBD2 (6 bases each). Trimming removed 6 bases at V and 5 bases at J, with 10 bases between. Germline CDR1 is MNHEY and CDR2 is SVGAGI. The CDR3 is made up of 12 amino acids. CDR3 loop: CASRRGVETQYF. CDR3 nucleotides: TGTGCCAGCAGGAGGGGGGTGGAGACCCAGTACTTC.

V gene TRBV30 combines with J gene TRBJ1-2; D perhaps matches TRBD1 (5 bases). Germline CDR1 is GTSNPN and CDR2 is SVGIG (reference sequence). V was cut by 4 bases and J by 4 bases, with 10 bases left in between. There are 12 residues in the CDR3. CDR3 loop: CAWTGHLYGYTF. Here the CDR3 DNA reads TGTGCCTGGACCGGACATCTCTATGGCTACACCTTC.

The rearrangement links TRBV5-1 to TRBJ1-1; no clear D. Germline CDR1 and CDR2: SGHRS and YFSETQ. The CDR3 consists of 15 residues. With 4 bases removed from V and 1 base from J, the gap between germline ends came to 14 bases. The CDR3 is CASSVVGGSNTEAFF. The CDR3 region has the DNA TGCGCCAGCAGCGTCGTAGGCGGGTCGAACACTGAAGCTTTCTTT.

The V gene is TRBV27, the J gene TRBJ1-5; no firm D call. V gave up 1 base and J gave up 5 bases, with 6 bases separating them. The germline V gene has CDR1 MNHEY and CDR2 SMNVEV (reference sequence). The CDR3 extends over 13 amino acids. The CDR3 reads CASSLFRDQPQHF. In nucleotides, the CDR3 is TGTGCCAGCAGTTTATTCCGTGATCAGCCCCAGCATTTT.

This clone occurred a few times. The rearrangement links TRBV6-4 to TRBJ1-5, with TRBD1 identical over 8 bases. Germline lookup yields CDR1 MRHNA and CDR2 SNTAGT. V dropped 4 bases and J dropped 4; count of bases not matched to a gene: 9. This CDR3 contains 16 residues. The CDR3 region has the DNA TGTGCCAGCAGTGCGCAGGGGGCTCCTTTAAATCAGCCCCAGCATTTT. It yields the protein CASSAQGAPLNQPQHF.

The chain joins TRBV29-1 to TRBJ2-7, with 8 bases lining up with TRBD1. The V segment lost 6 bases and the J segment 2 bases; nucleotides outside the gene matches: 15. The CDR3 length is 16 residues. Looked up from germline, CDR1 is SQVTM and CDR2 is ANQGSEA. The CDR3 DNA sequence: TGCAGCGTAATCGACAGGGGAGAGGAACAGGCCTACGAGCAGTACTTC. Its protein product is CSVIDRGEEQAYEQYF.

The chain is built from TRBV7-3 and TRBJ1-1; 10 bases are shared with TRBD1. Per germline, CDR1 SGHTA and CDR2 FQGTGA. The J segment lost 5 bases and the V segment lost 5 bases, leaving 5 bases of the junction unmatched. The CDR3 consists of 14 residues. Written as DNA, the CDR3 is TGTGCCAGCAGCCTAGGACAGGGGGTGACTGAAGCTTTCTTT. Translation gives CASSLGQGVTEAFF.

V usage is TRBV3-1 (or the pseudogene TRBV3-2) and J usage is TRBJ2-7; D could derive from TRBD1 or TRBD2 (5 bases each). This CDR3 has 17 residues. The germline gives CDR1 LGHDT, CDR2 YNNKEL (reference sequence). Trimming removed 0 bases at V and 2 bases at J, with 17 bases between. The DNA for the CDR3 is TGTGCCAGCAGCCAAGATCCTCGGGGCGGCCTGACCTACGAGCAGTACTTC. Translation gives CASSQDPRGGLTYEQYF.

This clone was seen a single time. The rearrangement uses TRBV7-3 and TRBJ1-6, with 9 positions matching TRBD1. Germline assignment: CDR1 SGHTA and CDR2 FQGTGA. CDR3 size: 15 residues. J lost 9 bases, V lost 5 bases, and 8 bases had no gene match. The CDR3 DNA sequence: TGTGCCAGCAGCGCCACGGGACAGGGAGGTTCACCCCTCCACTTT. It codes for CASSATGQGGSPLHF.

This chain connects TRBV18 to TRBJ2-1; a weak D match, TRBD2 (5 bases). With 3 bases removed from V and 10 bases from J, the gap between germline ends came to 13 bases. Germline V gene data show CDR1 as KGHSH and CDR2 as LQKENI. The CDR3 runs to 13 residues. For the CDR3, the DNA is TGTGCCAGCTCACCTCTTGAGGGCGAGGAGCAGTTCTTC. This sequence encodes CASSPLEGEEQFF.

This chain links TRBV4-1 with TRBJ1-6, with 7 bases lining up with TRBD1. This CDR3 region has 18 residues. Germline CDR1 reads MGHRA; CDR2 reads YSYEKL. The trim removed 1 base at V and 0 bases at J, leaving 6 bases unmatched. CDR3 amino acids: CASSQGTGLSSYNSPLHF. In nucleotides, the CDR3 is TGCGCCAGCAGCCAAGGGACAGGATTAAGCTCCTATAATTCACCCCTCCACTTT.

V usage is TRBV5-5 and J usage is TRBJ2-7, with 8 positions matching TRBD1. The CDR3 spans 15 residues. The junction had 7 bases not matched to a gene; V was cut back by 0 bases and J by 5 bases. Germline lookup yields CDR1 SGHKS and CDR2 YYEKEE (reference sequence). CDR3 sequence: CASSLGAGGGDEQYF. The CDR3 region has the DNA TGTGCCAGCAGCTTGGGGGCAGGGGGCGGCGACGAGCAGTACTTC. The entire variable domain, with the rest obtained from reference TRBV5-5 and TRBJ2-7, is as follows: DAGVTQSPTHLIKTRGQQVTLRCSPISGHKSVSWYQQVLGQGPQFIFQYYEKEERGRGNFPDRFSARQFPNYSSELNVNALLLGDSALYLCASSLGAGGGDEQYFGPGTRLTVT.

This clone has just a few counts. The chain carries TRBV15 and TRBJ1-3, with D possibly matching TRBD1 (5 bases). V lost 0 bases to trimming and J lost 6 bases, with 15 bases between them. Germline V gene data show CDR1 as LNHNV and CDR2 as YYDKDF (reference sequence). The CDR3 loop spans 16 amino acids. The CDR3 DNA is TGTGCCACCAGCAGAGACCAGGGATTGTATATAAACACCATATATTTT. This translates into CATSRDQGLYINTIYF.

The chain combines TRBV9 with TRBJ1-1, with D unclear. The CDR3 is 17 amino acids. V shed 0 bases and J shed 2 bases, with 17 bases lying between them. Germline V lookup: CDR1 SGDLS, CDR2 YYNGEE. The CDR3 DNA reads TGTGCCAGCAGCGTAGGGTTTACCGGTACCCCTAACACTGAAGCTTTCTTT. Protein sequence: CASSVGFTGTPNTEAFF.

The chain joins TRBV18 to TRBJ2-3, with 11 bases aligning to TRBD1. Germline CDR1 reads KGHSH; CDR2 reads LQKENI. The CDR3 contains 17 residues. Trimming took 5 bases from V and 4 from J; bases not matched to a gene: 11. CDR3 sequence reads: CASSAFGQGASSDTQYF. Written as DNA, the CDR3 is TGTGCCAGCTCAGCTTTTGGACAGGGGGCATCGTCAGATACGCAGTATTTT.

The V gene is TRBV11-2, the J gene TRBJ1-2, with a weak D call TRBD1 (6 bases). The CDR3 has 13 amino acids. The germline V gene encodes CDR1 SGHAT and CDR2 FQNNGV. Trimming stripped 5 bases from V and 6 bases from J, with 13 bases between. The DNA for the CDR3 is TGTGCCAGCAGCACGTTACAGGGAAATGGCTACACCTTC. Translation: CASSTLQGNGYTF.

The rearrangement links TRBV7-9 to TRBJ1-1; perhaps TRBD1 as D (6 bases). The CDR3 covers 12 residues. From germline, CDR1 is SEHNR and CDR2 FQNEAQ (reference sequence). With 5 bases removed from V and 8 bases from J, the gap between germline ends came to 12 bases. CDR3 in amino acids: CASSPEQGEAFF. In DNA form, the CDR3 reads TGTGCCAGCAGCCCGGAACAGGGAGAAGCTTTCTTT.

The chain's CDR3 is CASSQGEGGQPQHF. In DNA form, the CDR3 reads TGTGCCAGCAGCCAAGGGGAGGGTGGGCAGCCCCAGCATTTT. This chain links TRBV3-1 (or the pseudogene TRBV3-2) with TRBJ1-5; D uncertain. The CDR3 has 14 residues. The V and J ends lost 1 base and 7 bases respectively, with 11 bases between them. Germline values: CDR1 LGHDT, CDR2 YNNKEL (reference sequence).

The chain has TRBV18 and TRBJ2-1; 8 bases map to TRBD1. This CDR3 is built from 16 residues. The germline V gene encodes CDR1 KGHSH and CDR2 LQKENI. With V trimmed by 1 base and J by 8 bases, 10 bases remained unmatched. CDR3 DNA: TGTGCCAGCTCACCACTTCCCGGGCAGGGGGCCGATGAGCAGTTCTTC. Protein product: CASSPLPGQGADEQFF.

This clone was counted a few times. The gene calls are TRBV4-3 and TRBJ2-7, with TRBD2 matching 7 bases. The germline gives CDR1 LGHNA, CDR2 YSLEER. The CDR3 is 17 residues long. After removal of 0 bases from V and 4 bases from J, the junction contained 12 bases not matched to a gene. The CDR3 sequence is CASSQDRLGLRGYEQYF. CDR3 bases: TGCGCCAGCAGCCAAGATCGGTTGGGACTAAGAGGGTACGAGCAGTACTTC.

The chain combines TRBV6-5 with TRBJ2-1; 11 bases agree with TRBD2. The CDR3 sequence is 16 residues long. CDR1 is MNHEY, CDR2 SVGAGI, per germline. V shed 1 base, J shed 7 bases, and the junction held 6 bases outside the gene matches. The CDR3 loop is CASSYLAGGRRNEQFF. In nucleotides, the CDR3 is TGTGCCAGCAGTTACTTAGCGGGAGGGCGTCGGAATGAGCAGTTCTTC.

The chain combines TRBV24-1 with TRBJ2-5; D remains unclear. Deletions cut 12 bases from V and 5 bases from J, with 21 bases between. The CDR3 totals 14 residues. The V gene's germline CDR1 is KGHDR and CDR2 SFDVKD. In DNA form, the CDR3 reads TGTGCCCCCCGTGGACCGACAAAAGGCGAGACCCAGTACTTC. Translation: CAPRGPTKGETQYF.